This is a list of T cell receptor beta chains from one sample in a study of shared clonotypes between healthy human individuals. Sequencing was performed with immunoSEQ multiplex PCR; in TCRdb, only in-frame clones are kept and a portion is missing. The sample contains millions of clones, 85% to 95% of which appear only once. The sample consisted of naive CD4+ T cells sorted from blood. All receptors derive from a man aged 18 to 29 in good health. CDR3s include the opening cysteine and the closing phenylalanine or tryptophan. D genes are given only for firm matches. Clone size is given for some rows only: seen once, a few or many times, or a class if the clone is expanded.

d_call	clone_size	v_call	j_call	cdr3_nt	cdr3_aa
-	-	TRBV4-1	TRBJ2-5	TGCGCCAGCAGCCAATTTGGGGGGGAGACCCAGTACTTC	CASSQFGGETQYF
TRBD1	-	TRBV5-4	TRBJ1-4	TGTGCCAGCAGCTTCACAGGGGGTGAGGAAAAACTGTTTTTT	CASSFTGGEEKLFF
TRBD2	-	TRBV19	TRBJ2-7	TGTGCCACCGGGAGGACTGGCTCCTACGAGCAGTACTTC	CATGRTGSYEQYF
-	-	TRBV30	TRBJ2-7	TGTGCCTGGAGTCACGGGGGCGGCGAGCAGTACTTC	CAWSHGGGEQYF
-	-	TRBV4-1	TRBJ1-6	TGCGCCAGCAGCCAAGGGGCCTTTAATTCACCCCTCCACTTT	CASSQGAFNSPLHF
-	-	TRBV6-5	TRBJ2-7	TGTGCCAGCAGTCGGGACTCCGCCTACGAGCAGTACTTC	CASSRDSAYEQYF
-	-	TRBV10-3	TRBJ1-1	TGTGCCATCAGTGAGGACCAGGGGAAAGGGAACACTGAAGCTTTCTTT	CAISEDQGKGNTEAFF
-	-	TRBV6-5	TRBJ1-2	TGTGCCAGCAGTTATTGGCAGACCTATGGCTACACCTTC	CASSYWQTYGYTF
-	-	TRBV5-4	TRBJ2-4	TGTGCCAGCAGCTCGAGGTCACAGCTATCAAACATTCAGTACTTC	CASSSRSQLSNIQYF
TRBD1	-	TRBV5-6	TRBJ1-2	TGTGCCAGCAGCCCTGGGCGGGGACAGGCCGCCAGTGACTATGGCTACACCTTC	CASSPGRGQAASDYGYTF
TRBD1	-	TRBV9	TRBJ2-7	TGTGCCAGCAGCACCGGACAGGGGGGTCCCTACGAGCAGTACTTC	CASSTGQGGPYEQYF
-	-	TRBV28	TRBJ2-5	TGTGCCAGCAGTGCCCGGGGATTCGCCCCGATGGGCCAAGAGACCCAGTACTTC	CASSARGFAPMGQETQYF
-	-	TRBV20-1	TRBJ2-5	TGCACCGCGGGGTTCCAAGAGACCCAGTACTTC	CTAGFQETQYF
-	-	TRBV5-4	TRBJ2-7	TGTGCCAGCAGCTTATCGGGGGCCCTTGACGAGCAGTACTTC	CASSLSGALDEQYF
TRBD1	-	TRBV28	TRBJ2-5	TGTGCCAGCAGTCCGGGGGACAGGGATAGGGAGACCCAGTACTTC	CASSPGDRDRETQYF
-	-	TRBV4-1	TRBJ1-3	TGCGCCAGCGGGGACGGCTACTCTGGAAACACCATATATTTT	CASGDGYSGNTIYF
-	-	TRBV5-1	TRBJ1-3	TGCGCCAGCAGGCAGGGAGGGGAATATTCAAACACCATATATTTT	CASRQGGEYSNTIYF
-	once	TRBV7-9	TRBJ2-1	TGTGCCAGCAGCTTAGCGCCGGGAGATTACAATGAGCAGTTCTTC	CASSLAPGDYNEQFF
-	-	TRBV4-3	TRBJ2-3	TGCGCCAGCAGCCCCGGCGGAGGGGGGGGAGCAGATACGCAGTATTTT	CASSPGGGGGADTQYF
-	-	TRBV10-3	TRBJ1-1	TGTGCCATCAGCGACAGTTTAGGGATGAACACTGAAGCTTTCTTT	CAISDSLGMNTEAFF
-	-	TRBV29-1	TRBJ1-1	TGCAGCGTTCTCAAGGGACAAATGAACACTGAAGCTTTCTTT	CSVLKGQMNTEAFF
-	-	TRBV5-1	TRBJ2-5	TGCGCCAGCAGCCCCGGAAAAGGGGCAGGCGGCGAGACCCAGTACTTC	CASSPGKGAGGETQYF
TRBD1	-	TRBV7-2	TRBJ1-2	TGTGCCAGCAGCTTCAACAGGGGCCTTAACTATGGCTACACCTTC	CASSFNRGLNYGYTF
-	once	TRBV29-1	TRBJ2-7	TGCAGCGTTGTGGTGGTTTTAGGAAGTTACGAGCAGTACTTC	CSVVVVLGSYEQYF
-	-	TRBV7-2	TRBJ1-2	TGTGCCAGCAGCTTAATACCCTATGGCTACACCTTC	CASSLIPYGYTF
TRBD2	-	TRBV5-1	TRBJ2-5	TGCGCCAGCAGCTCAGGGACTAGTGGAGAGACCCAGTACTTC	CASSSGTSGETQYF
-	once	TRBV7-8	TRBJ1-4	TGTGCCAGCAGCCCAGGACGGCGAGAGGGGATTAATGAAAAACTGTTTTTT	CASSPGRREGINEKLFF
-	once	TRBV18	TRBJ2-7	TGTGCCAGCTCACCGGACACCGCCTACGAGCAGTACTTC	CASSPDTAYEQYF
TRBD1	-	TRBV11-2	TRBJ2-1	TGTGCCAGCAGCTTTTACAGGGGCTACAATGAGCAGTTCTTC	CASSFYRGYNEQFF
TRBD2	many	TRBV19	TRBJ2-5	TGTGCCAGTAGTATAGCAACTAGCGGACAAGAGACCCAGTACTTC	CASSIATSGQETQYF
TRBD1	-	TRBV2	TRBJ1-3	TGTGCCGGGACCGGGGGGACAGGGTTTGGAAACACCATATATTTT	CAGTGGTGFGNTIYF
TRBD2	-	TRBV5-4	TRBJ2-1	TGTGCCAGCAGCTTGGCATTAAGCACGGGGGGGCTATTTAATGAGCAGTTCTTC	CASSLALSTGGLFNEQFF
-	-	TRBV11-2	TRBJ2-7	TGTGCCAGCAGCTTAGATCTCAGCTACGAGCAGTACTTC	CASSLDLSYEQYF
-	-	TRBV7-9	TRBJ2-7	TGTGCCAGCAGCTTAAGAGTAGGGAGCGAAACCTACGAGCAGTACTTC	CASSLRVGSETYEQYF
-	-	TRBV2	TRBJ1-1	TGTGCCAGCAGCGAGCAGGGTGGAACTGAAGCTTTCTTT	CASSEQGGTEAFF
TRBD2	-	TRBV7-7	TRBJ2-5	TGTGCTAGCAGCTTAGGGTTAGCGGGAGCTGAGACCCAGTACTTC	CASSLGLAGAETQYF
-	-	TRBV25-1	TRBJ2-4	TGTGCCAGCAGTGATTTTGAGGACAGAAAAAACATTCAGTACTTC	CASSDFEDRKNIQYF
TRBD1	-	TRBV19	TRBJ1-2	TGTGCCAGTGCTTCGACAGGGTTTGCCTATGGCTACACCTTC	CASASTGFAYGYTF
TRBD1	-	TRBV7-8	TRBJ1-4	TGTGCCAGCAGCCCCGTCCAGGGACAGACTAATGAAAAACTGTTTTTT	CASSPVQGQTNEKLFF
-	-	TRBV10-3	TRBJ2-3	TGTGCCTCTTCCGTCAGCGACGCGCCCACAGATACGCAGTATTTT	CASSVSDAPTDTQYF
TRBD2	once	TRBV7-7	TRBJ2-1	TGTGCTAGCAGCCACAGGTTTTTGGGGTCGACTAGCGGGACGCCCAATGAGCAGTTCTTC	CASSHRFLGSTSGTPNEQFF